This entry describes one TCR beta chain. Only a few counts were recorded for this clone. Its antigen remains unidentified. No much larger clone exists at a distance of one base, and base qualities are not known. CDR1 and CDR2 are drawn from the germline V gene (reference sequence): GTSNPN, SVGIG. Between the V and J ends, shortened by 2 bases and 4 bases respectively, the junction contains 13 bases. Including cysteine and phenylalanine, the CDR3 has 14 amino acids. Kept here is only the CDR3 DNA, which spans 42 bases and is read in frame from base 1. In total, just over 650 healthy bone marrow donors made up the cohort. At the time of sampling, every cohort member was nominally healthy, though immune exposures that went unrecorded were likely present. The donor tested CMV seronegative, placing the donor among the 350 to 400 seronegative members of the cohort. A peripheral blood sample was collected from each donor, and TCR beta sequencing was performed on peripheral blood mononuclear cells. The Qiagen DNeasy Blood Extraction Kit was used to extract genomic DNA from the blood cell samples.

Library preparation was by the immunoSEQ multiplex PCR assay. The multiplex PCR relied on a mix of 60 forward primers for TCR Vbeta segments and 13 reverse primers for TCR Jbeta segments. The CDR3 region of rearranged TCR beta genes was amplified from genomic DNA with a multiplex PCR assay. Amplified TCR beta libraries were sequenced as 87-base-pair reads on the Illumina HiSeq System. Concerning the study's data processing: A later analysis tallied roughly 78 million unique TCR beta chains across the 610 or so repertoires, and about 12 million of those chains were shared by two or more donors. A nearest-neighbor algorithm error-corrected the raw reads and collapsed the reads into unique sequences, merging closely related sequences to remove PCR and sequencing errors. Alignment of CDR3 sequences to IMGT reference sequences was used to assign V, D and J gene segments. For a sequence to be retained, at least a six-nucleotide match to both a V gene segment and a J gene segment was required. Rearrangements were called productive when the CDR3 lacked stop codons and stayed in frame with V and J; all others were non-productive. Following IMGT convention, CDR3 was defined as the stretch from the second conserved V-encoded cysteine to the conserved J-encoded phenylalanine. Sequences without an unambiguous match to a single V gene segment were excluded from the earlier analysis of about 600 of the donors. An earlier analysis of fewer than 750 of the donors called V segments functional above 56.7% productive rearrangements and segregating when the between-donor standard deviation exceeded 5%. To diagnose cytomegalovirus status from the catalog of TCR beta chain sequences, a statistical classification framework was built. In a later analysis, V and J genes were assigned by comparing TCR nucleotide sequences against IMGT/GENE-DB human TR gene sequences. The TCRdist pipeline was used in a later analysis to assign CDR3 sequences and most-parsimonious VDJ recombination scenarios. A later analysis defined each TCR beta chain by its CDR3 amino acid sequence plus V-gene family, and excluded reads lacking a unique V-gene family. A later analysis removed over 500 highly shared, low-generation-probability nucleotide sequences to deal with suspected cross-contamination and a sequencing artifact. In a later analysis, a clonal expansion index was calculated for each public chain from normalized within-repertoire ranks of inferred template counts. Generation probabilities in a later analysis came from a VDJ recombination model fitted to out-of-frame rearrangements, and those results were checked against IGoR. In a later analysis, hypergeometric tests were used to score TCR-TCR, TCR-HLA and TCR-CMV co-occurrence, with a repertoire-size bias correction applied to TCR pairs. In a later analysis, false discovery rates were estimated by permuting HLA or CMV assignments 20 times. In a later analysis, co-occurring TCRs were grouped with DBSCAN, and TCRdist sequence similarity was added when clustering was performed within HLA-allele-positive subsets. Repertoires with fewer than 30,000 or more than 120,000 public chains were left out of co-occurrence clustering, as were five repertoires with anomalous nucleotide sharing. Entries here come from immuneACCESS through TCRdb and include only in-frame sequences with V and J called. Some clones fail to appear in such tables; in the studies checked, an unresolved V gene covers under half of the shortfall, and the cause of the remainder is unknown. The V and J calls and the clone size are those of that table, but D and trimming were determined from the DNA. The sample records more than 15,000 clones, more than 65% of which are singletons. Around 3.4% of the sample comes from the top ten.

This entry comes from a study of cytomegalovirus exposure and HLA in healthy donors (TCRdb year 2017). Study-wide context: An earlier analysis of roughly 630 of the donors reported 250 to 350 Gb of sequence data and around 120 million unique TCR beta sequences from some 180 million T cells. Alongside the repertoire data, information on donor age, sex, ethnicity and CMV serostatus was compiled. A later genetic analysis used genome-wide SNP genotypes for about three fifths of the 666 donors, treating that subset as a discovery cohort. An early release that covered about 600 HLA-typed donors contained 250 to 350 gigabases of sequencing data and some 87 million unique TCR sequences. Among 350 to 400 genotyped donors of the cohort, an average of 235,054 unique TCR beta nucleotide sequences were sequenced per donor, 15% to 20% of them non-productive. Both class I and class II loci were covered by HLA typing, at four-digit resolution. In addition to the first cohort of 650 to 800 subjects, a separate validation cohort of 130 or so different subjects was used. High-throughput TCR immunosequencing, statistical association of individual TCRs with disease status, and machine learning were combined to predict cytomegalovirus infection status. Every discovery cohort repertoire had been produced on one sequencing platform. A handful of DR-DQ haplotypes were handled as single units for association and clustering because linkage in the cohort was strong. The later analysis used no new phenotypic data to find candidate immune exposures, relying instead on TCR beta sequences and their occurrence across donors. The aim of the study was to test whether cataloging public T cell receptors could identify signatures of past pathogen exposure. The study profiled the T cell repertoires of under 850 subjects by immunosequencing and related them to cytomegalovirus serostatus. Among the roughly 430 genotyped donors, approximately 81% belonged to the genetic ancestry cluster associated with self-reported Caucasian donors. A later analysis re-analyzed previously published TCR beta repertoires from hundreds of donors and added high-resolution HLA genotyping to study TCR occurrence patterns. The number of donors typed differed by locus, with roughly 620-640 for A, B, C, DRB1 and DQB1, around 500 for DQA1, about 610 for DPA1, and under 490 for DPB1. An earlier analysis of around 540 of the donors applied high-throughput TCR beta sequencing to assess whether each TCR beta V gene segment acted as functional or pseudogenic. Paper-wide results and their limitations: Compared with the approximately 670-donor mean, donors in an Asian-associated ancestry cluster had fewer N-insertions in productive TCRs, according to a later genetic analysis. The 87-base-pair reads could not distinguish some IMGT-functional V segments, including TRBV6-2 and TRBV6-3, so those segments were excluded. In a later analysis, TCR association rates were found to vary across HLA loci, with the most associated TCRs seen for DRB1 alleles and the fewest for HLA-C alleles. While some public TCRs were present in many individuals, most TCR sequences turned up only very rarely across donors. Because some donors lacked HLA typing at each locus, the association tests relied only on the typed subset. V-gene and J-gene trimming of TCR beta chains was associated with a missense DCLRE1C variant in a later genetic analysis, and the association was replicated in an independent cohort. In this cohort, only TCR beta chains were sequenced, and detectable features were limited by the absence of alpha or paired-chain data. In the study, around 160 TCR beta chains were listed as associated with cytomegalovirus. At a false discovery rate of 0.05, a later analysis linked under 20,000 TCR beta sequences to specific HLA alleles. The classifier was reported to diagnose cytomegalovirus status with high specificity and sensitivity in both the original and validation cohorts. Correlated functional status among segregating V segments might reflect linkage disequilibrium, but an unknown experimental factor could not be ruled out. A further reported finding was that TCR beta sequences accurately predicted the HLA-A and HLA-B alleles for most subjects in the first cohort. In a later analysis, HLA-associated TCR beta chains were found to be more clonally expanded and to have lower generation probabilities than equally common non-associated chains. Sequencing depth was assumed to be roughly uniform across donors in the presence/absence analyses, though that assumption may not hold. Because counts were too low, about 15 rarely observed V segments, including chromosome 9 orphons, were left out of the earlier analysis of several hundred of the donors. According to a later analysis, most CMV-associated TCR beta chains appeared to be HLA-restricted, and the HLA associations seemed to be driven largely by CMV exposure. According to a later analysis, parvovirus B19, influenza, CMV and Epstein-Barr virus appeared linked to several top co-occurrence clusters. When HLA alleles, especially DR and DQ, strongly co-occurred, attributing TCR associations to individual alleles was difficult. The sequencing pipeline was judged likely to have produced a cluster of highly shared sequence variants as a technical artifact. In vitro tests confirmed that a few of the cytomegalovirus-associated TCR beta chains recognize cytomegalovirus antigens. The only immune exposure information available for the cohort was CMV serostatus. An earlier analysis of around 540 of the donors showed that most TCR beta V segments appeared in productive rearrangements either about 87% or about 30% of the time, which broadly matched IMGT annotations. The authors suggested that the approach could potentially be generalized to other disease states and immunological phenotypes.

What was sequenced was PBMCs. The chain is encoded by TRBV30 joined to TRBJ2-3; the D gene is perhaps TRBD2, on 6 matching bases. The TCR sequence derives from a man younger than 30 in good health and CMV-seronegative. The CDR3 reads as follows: CAWSPGSLADTQYF. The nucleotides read TGTGCCTGGAGTCCCGGGAGTTTGGCAGATACGCAGTATTTT.